The clone carrying this T cell receptor beta chain was seen more than once but under ten times. As yet, its antigen is unknown. Between the trimmed V and J ends, which lost 1 base and 4 bases, there was a span of 8 bases. Germline V gene lookup returns CDR1 MNHEY and CDR2 SMNVEV (reference sequence). The CDR3 covers 14 residues. This record comes from a study of T cell repertoires in cytomegalovirus infection. Whole-study context: As its CMV epitopes, the study selected recently identified HLA-C-restricted and well-studied HLA-B-restricted targets. The public TCR beta signatures pointed to both CMV infection and matching HLA type. Study observations and caveats: Carriage of CMV together with the relevant HLA was identifiable through cumulative public TCR beta family frequency. HLA-C-restricted, CMV-specific TCR beta clonotypes were dominant ex vivo.

In TCRdb, the reads were re-called with MiXCR into one record per CDR3 protein. The repertoire holds approximately 910,000 distinct CDR3 sequences, with approximately 30% as singletons. The gene calls are TRBV27 and TRBJ1-5; D is unclear. The TCR comes from a human donor in good health (CMV status not recorded). Some clones in this sample may be carry-over from other donors' samples. The source was cultured CD8+ T cells from PBMCs, collected from culture after CMV antigen stimulation. DNA of the CDR3: TGTGCCAGCAGTTTATTAGCGGCTAATCAGCCCCAGCATTTT. This translates into CASSLLAANQPQHF.